This T cell receptor beta chain was recovered during a study of siplizumab effects on memory and regulatory T cells. Regarding the study as a whole: Fewer alloreactive sequences mapped to unstimulated CD4+ memory cells under siplizumab. Tregs proliferating in siplizumab cultures lacked confirmation of their suppressive function.

Measured with immunoSEQ multiplex PCR; TCRdb has only the in-frame clones, and not every one. The sample lists about 82,000 clones, 87% occurring once. This CDR3 contains 17 residues. The V gene's germline CDR1 is SGHDT and CDR2 YYEEEE. V dropped 3 bases and J dropped 4; count of bases not matched to a gene: 10. Regarding this clone: The antigen remains undetermined.

The chain carries TRBV5-6 and TRBJ2-3; 11 bases align to TRBD2. The source of this sequence is a human donor in good health. The sequenced sample was Tregs sorted from blood. CDR3 DNA sequence: TGTGCCAGCAGCTCCCCTTTTCTAGCGGGGGGTGCAGATACGCAGTATTTT. Translating it yields CASSSPFLAGGADTQYF. The complete variable domain, with remaining parts taken from reference TRBV5-6 and TRBJ2-3, reads DAGVTQSPTHLIKTRGQQVTLRCSPKSGHDTVSWYQQALGQGPQFIFQYYEEEERQRGNFPDRFSGHQFPNYSSELNVNALLLGDSALYLCASSSPFLAGGADTQYFGPGTRLTVL.